The clone carrying this T cell receptor beta chain was counted at least ten times. The data were taken from a study of T cells in Graves' hyperthyroidism and ophthalmopathy. Amplified TCR beta CDR3 regions derived from RNA transcripts. With the HTBI primer set, the TCR CDR3 went through a first round of RT-PCR. Via MiXCR, TCRdb re-called the multiplex PCR reads, giving one row per CDR3 protein. The repertoire includes 300,000 to 350,000 distinct CDR3 sequences, 15% to 20% of them detected once, and about 14% sits in the top ten. The germline V gene encodes CDR1 DFQATT and CDR2 SNEGSKA (reference sequence). V was clipped by 0 bases and J by 5 bases, with 14 bases between them. The CDR3 consists of 15 residues.

Sequencing was performed on blood. This sequence was found in a woman aged 40 to 55 with Graves' ophthalmopathy. The chain employs TRBV20-1 and TRBJ2-4; possible D gene TRBD1, 6 bases. CDR3 sequence: CSARDWAGVQNIQYF. The DNA of the CDR3 is TGCAGTGCTAGAGATTGGGCAGGGGTCCAAAACATTCAGTACTTC.